This section outlines one T cell receptor beta chain sequence together with its context. The antigen is not known. The junction does not match germline at one end; this may be a read error. Time point noted: persistent/refractory GD, antithyroid drugs over 5 years with positive TRAb. Generation of the TCR library employed RNA extracted from PBMCs. These data are taken from a study of regulatory T cells in long-lasting Graves disease. Researchers made TCR beta libraries by using iRepertoire HTBI primers and running Arm-PCR on CDR3 regions. TCRdb independently ran MiXCR on the multiplex PCR reads; one entry per CDR3 protein. The top ten hold around 13% of the sample, which has roughly 450,000 distinct CDR3 sequences, around a fifth seen once. The study's findings and limits: The study found TRBV28, TRBJ1-2 and TRBJ2-5 favored in persistent disease. Not thyroid tissue but only peripheral blood was studied.

The CDR3 contains 12 residues. The V gene's germline CDR1 is SGHTA and CDR2 FQGNSA. Sample: peripheral blood mononuclear cells (PBMCs), taken when the disease was refractory, from a patient treated with antithyroid drugs. The chain couples TRBV7-2 to TRBJ2-7; D is uncertain. The clonotype originates from a female donor with Graves disease. The CDR3 loop is CAGSLAGYEQYF. The DNA of the CDR3 is TGTGCCGGCAGCCTCGCAGGCTACGAGCAGTACTTC.